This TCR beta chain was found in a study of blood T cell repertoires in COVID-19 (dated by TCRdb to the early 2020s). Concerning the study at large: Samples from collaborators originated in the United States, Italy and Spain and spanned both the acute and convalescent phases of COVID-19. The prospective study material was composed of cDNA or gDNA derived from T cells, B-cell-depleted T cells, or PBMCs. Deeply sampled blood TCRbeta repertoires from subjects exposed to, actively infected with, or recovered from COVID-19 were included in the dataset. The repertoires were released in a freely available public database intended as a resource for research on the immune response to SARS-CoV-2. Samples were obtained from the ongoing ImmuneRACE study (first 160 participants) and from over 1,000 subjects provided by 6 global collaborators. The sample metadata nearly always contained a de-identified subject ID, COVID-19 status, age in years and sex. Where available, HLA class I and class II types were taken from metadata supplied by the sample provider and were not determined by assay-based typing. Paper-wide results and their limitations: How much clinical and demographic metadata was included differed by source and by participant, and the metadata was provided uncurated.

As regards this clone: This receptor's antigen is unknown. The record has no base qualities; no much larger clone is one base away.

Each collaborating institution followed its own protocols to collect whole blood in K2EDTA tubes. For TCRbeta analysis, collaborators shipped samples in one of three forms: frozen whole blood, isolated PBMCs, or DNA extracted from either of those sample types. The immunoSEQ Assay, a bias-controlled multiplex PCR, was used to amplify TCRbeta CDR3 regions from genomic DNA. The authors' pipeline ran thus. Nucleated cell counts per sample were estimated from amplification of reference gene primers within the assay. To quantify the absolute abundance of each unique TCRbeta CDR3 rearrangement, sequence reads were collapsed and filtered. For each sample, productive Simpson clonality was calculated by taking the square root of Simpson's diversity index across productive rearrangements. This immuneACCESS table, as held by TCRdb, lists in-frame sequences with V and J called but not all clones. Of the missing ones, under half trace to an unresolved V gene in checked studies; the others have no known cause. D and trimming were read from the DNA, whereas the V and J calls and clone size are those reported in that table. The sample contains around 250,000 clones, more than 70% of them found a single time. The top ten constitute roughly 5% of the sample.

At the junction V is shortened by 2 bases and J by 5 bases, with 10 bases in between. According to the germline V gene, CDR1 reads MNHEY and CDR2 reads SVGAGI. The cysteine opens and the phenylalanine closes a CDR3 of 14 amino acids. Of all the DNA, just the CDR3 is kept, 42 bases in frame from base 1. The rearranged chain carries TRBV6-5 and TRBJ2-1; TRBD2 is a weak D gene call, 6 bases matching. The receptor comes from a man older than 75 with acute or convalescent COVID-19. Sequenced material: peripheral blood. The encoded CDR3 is CASSYGGTHNEQFF. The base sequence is TGTGCCAGCAGTTACGGTGGGACTCACAATGAGCAGTTCTTC.